This TCR beta chain was sequenced during a study of blood T cell repertoires in COVID-19. The wider study: The analysed material was cDNA or gDNA that came from T cells, B-cell-depleted T cells, or PBMCs.

J lost 5 bases, V lost 6 bases, and 0 bases had no gene match. Germline V gene data show CDR1 as DFQATT and CDR2 as SNEGSKA (reference sequence). This CDR3 spans 10 amino acids. The repertoire was sequenced with immunoSEQ multiplex PCR; TCRdb's copy has only in-frame clones and lacks some. The data show about 180,000 clones, approximately 87% seen once. Seattle patients were enrolled while actively infected and followed longitudinally. The source of this sequence is a woman in her 70s with COVID-19, enrolled during active disease. The V and J genes are TRBV20-1 and TRBJ2-5; 7 positions match TRBD2. Material: peripheral blood. CDR3 region: CSAAGETQYF. In DNA, the CDR3 is TGCAGTGCAGCGGGGGAGACCCAGTACTTC.